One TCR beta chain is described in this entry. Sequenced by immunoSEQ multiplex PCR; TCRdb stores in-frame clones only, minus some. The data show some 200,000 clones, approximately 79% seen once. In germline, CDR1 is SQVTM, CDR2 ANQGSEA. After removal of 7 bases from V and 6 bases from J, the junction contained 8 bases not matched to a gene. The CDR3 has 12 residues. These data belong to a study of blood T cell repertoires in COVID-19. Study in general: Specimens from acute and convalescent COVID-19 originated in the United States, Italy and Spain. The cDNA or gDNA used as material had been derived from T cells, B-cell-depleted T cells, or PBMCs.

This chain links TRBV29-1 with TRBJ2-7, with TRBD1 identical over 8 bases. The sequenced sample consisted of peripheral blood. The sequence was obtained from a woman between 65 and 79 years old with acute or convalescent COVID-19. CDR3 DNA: TGCAGCGGTGGACAGGGCACGGGCGAGCAGTACTTC. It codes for CSGGQGTGEQYF.